This TCR beta chain was sequenced in a study of control samples from healthy donors and cancer patients. Sequenced by immunoSEQ multiplex PCR; TCRdb stores in-frame clones only, minus some. The data show 390,000 or so clones, with 90% seen just once and 6% to 7% held by the top ten. Trimming took off 4 bases at V and 6 bases at J, with 6 bases between the two ends. The CDR3 spans 11 residues. The sequenced material came from PBMCs. This TCR derives from a man aged 40-50 years with head and neck cancer. This chain connects TRBV12-3 or TRBV12-4 to TRBJ1-1; D is unresolved. For the CDR3, the DNA is TGTGCCAGCAGTTACCGGGCTGAAGCTTTCTTT. Translating gives CASSYRAEAFF.